This TCR beta chain was identified in a study of glioma-infiltrating T cells after dendritic cell vaccination. Sequenced by immunoSEQ multiplex PCR; TCRdb stores in-frame clones only, minus some. The sample has roughly 98,000 clones, over 75% seen once. V shed 9 bases, J shed 5 bases, and the junction held 7 bases outside the gene matches. CDR1 and CDR2 (germline): KGHSH, LQKENI. CDR3 length: 14 amino acids. The V call is TRBV18, the J call TRBJ1-6; 7 bases align to TRBD1. This material consisted of blood, taken before dendritic cell vaccination. This TCR derives from a human donor with glioblastoma. The CDR3 sequence is CASSQDRNNSPLHF. The CDR3 DNA reads TGTGCCAGTTCGCAGGACAGGAATAATTCACCCCTCCACTTT.